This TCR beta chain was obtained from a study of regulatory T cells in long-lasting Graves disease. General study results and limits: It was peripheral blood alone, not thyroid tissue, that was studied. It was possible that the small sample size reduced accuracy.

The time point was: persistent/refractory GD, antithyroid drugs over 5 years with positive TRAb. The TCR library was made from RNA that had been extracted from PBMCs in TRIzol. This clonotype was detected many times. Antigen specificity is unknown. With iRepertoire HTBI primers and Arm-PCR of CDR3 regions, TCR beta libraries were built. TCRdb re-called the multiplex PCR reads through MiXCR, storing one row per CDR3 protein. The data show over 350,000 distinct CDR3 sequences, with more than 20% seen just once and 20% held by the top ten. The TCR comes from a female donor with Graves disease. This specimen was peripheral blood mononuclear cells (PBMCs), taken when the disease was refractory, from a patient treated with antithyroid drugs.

This CDR3 is CASKAGGPYEQYF. CDR3 bases: TGTGCCAGCAAGGCGGGAGGGCCCTACGAGCAGTACTTC. The chain carries TRBV28 and TRBJ2-7, with 9 bases identical to TRBD2. Germline V gene sequence: CDR1 MDHEN, CDR2 SYDVKM. Trimming took 7 bases from V and 2 from J; bases not matched to a gene: 3. The CDR3 is 13 amino acids.